The source of this TCR beta chain is a study of blood T cells in healthy people across ages. As to this clonotype: This could be a read error, since a much larger clone is one nucleotide away.

Per sample, at least 6 micrograms of total RNA were extracted. Then a second PCR, running roughly 7 to 12 cycles, was carried out with a sample-barcoded 5' primer and a J-beta primer mix. One entry per CDR3 protein results from TCRdb running MiXCR on the 5' RACE reads. The sample lists 710,000 or so distinct CDR3 sequences; 32% were seen once. With 1 base clipped from V and 3 bases from J, the junction kept 5 bases outside the gene matches. Germline CDR1 SGHVS, CDR2 FNYEAQ. The CDR3 consists of 17 residues. This chain uses TRBV7-6 with TRBJ2-3, with 12 nucleotides matching TRBD2. The sequence came from a woman aged 80 or over in good health. The specimen was blood. The CDR3 protein is CASSLGPSGRATDTQYF. CDR3 DNA sequence: TGTGCCAGCAGCTTAGGACCTAGCGGGAGGGCGACAGATACGCAGTATTTT. The whole variable domain, remainder taken from reference TRBV7-6 and TRBJ2-3, is GAGVSQSPRYKVTKRGQDVALRCDPISGHVSLYWYRQALGQGPEFLTYFNYEAQQDKSGLPNDRFSAERPEGSISTLTIQRTEQRDSAMYRCASSLGPSGRATDTQYFGPGTRLTVL.